This T cell receptor beta chain originates from a study of cytomegalovirus exposure and HLA in healthy donors (dated by TCRdb to about 2017). In the study overall: An earlier analysis of approximately 640 of the donors reported more than 250 Gb of sequence data and approximately 110 million unique TCR beta sequences from about 179 million T cells. Roughly 300 gigabases of sequencing data and 80 million or so unique TCR sequences were included in an early release covering 550 to 650 HLA-typed donors. The genetic ancestry cluster associated with self-reported Caucasian donors included around four fifths of the roughly 390 genotyped donors. The aim of the study was to test whether cataloging public T cell receptors could identify signatures of past pathogen exposure. The study profiled the T cell repertoires of about 720 subjects by immunosequencing and related them to cytomegalovirus serostatus. In addition to the first cohort of 666 subjects, a separate validation cohort of 120 different subjects was used. High-throughput TCR immunosequencing, statistical association of individual TCRs with disease status, and machine learning were combined to predict cytomegalovirus infection status. In a later analysis, previously published TCR beta repertoires from several hundred donors were re-analyzed and high-resolution HLA genotyping was added so that TCR occurrence patterns could be studied. In the later analysis, no new phenotypic data were used to find candidate immune exposures; instead, reliance was placed on TCR beta sequences and their occurrence across donors. To decide whether each TCR beta V gene segment behaved as functional or pseudogenic, an earlier analysis of fewer than 750 of the donors relied on high-throughput TCR beta sequencing. Donor age, sex, ethnicity and CMV serostatus were compiled alongside the repertoire data. Genome-wide SNP genotypes for about 65% of the roughly 670 donors were used in a later genetic analysis, which treated that subset as a discovery cohort. Every repertoire in the discovery cohort had been generated on one and the same sequencing platform. HLA typing included class I and class II loci at four-digit resolution. Typing coverage differed by locus: A, B, C, DRB1 and DQB1 were typed in about 620-640 donors, DQA1 in roughly 510, DPA1 in around 610, and DPB1 in just under 480. Several DR-DQ haplotypes were treated as single units for association and clustering because of strong linkage in the cohort. Among several hundred genotyped donors of the cohort, an average of approximately 240,000 unique TCR beta nucleotide sequences was sequenced per donor, of which 15% to 20% were non-productive.

From cysteine to phenylalanine, the CDR3 is 14 amino acids long. The only DNA kept is the CDR3, 42 bases in frame from the first base. V trim: 4 bases; J trim: 6 bases; unmatched bases: 7. The germline V gene specifies SGHRS as CDR1 and YFSETQ as CDR2. Library generation was performed with the immunoSEQ multiplex PCR assay. The multiplex PCR relied on a mix of 60 forward primers for TCR Vbeta segments and 13 reverse primers for TCR Jbeta segments. Amplification of the CDR3 region of rearranged TCR beta genes was performed with a multiplex PCR assay on genomic DNA. The amplified TCR beta libraries were sequenced on the Illumina HiSeq System as 87-base-pair reads. In the source study's methods: In a later analysis, 70 million to 95 million unique TCR beta chains were counted across the 500 to 850 repertoires, and roughly 11 million of these chains were shared by at least two donors. Raw reads were error-corrected and collapsed into unique sequences by a nearest-neighbor algorithm in which closely related sequences were merged to remove PCR and sequencing errors. V, D and J gene segments were assigned by aligning CDR3 sequences to IMGT reference sequences. Each retained sequence needed at least a six-nucleotide match to both a V gene segment and a J gene segment. A rearrangement was called productive if the CDR3 had no stop codons and remained in frame with V and J, and every other rearrangement was called non-productive. Following IMGT convention, CDR3 was defined as the stretch from the second conserved V-encoded cysteine up to the conserved J-encoded phenylalanine. Sequences without an unambiguous match to a single V gene segment were excluded from the earlier analysis of about 640 of the donors. An earlier analysis of almost 600 of the donors classified V segments as functional when productive rearrangements were above 56.7% and as segregating when the standard deviation between donors was above 5%. A statistical classification framework was built to diagnose cytomegalovirus status from the catalog of TCR beta chain sequences. A later analysis assigned V and J genes by comparing TCR nucleotide sequences with IMGT/GENE-DB human TR gene sequences. Using the TCRdist pipeline, a later analysis assigned CDR3 sequences along with most-parsimonious VDJ recombination scenarios. In a later analysis, every TCR beta chain was defined by the combination of its CDR3 amino acid sequence and its V-gene family, and reads without a unique V-gene family were dropped. A later analysis removed 450 to 600 highly shared, low-generation-probability nucleotide sequences to deal with suspected cross-contamination and a sequencing artifact. In a later analysis, a clonal expansion index was calculated for each public chain from normalized within-repertoire ranks of inferred template counts. In a later analysis, generation probabilities were computed with a VDJ recombination model fitted to out-of-frame rearrangements, and the resulting probabilities were checked against IGoR. In a later analysis, TCR-TCR, TCR-HLA and TCR-CMV co-occurrence was scored with hypergeometric tests, and a repertoire-size bias correction was applied to TCR pairs. To estimate false discovery rates, a later analysis permuted the HLA or CMV assignments 20 times. In a later analysis, co-occurring TCRs were grouped with DBSCAN, and TCRdist sequence similarity was added when clustering was performed within HLA-allele-positive subsets. Repertoires with fewer than 30,000 or more than 120,000 public chains, plus five repertoires with anomalous nucleotide sharing, were excluded from co-occurrence clustering. TCRdb took this table from immuneACCESS and kept in-frame rearrangements with V and J called. Such tables lack part of the clones; where checked against another copy, unresolved V genes explain under half of the gap, and the rest is unexplained. V, J and clone size derive from that table, while D and trimming were established from the DNA sequence. This sample has around 100,000 clones in its table, and just under 80% of those were observed once. Together, the top ten hold under 5% of the sample.

General study outcomes and caveats: In a later analysis, several top co-occurrence clusters were reported to appear linked to parvovirus B19, influenza, CMV and Epstein-Barr virus. An earlier analysis of approximately 540 of the donors showed that most TCR beta V segments appeared in productive rearrangements either about 90% or about 30% of the time, which broadly matched IMGT annotations. It was suggested by the authors that the approach could potentially be generalized to other disease states and immunological phenotypes. Compared with the approximately 600-donor mean, donors in an Asian-associated ancestry cluster had fewer N-insertions in productive TCRs, according to a later genetic analysis. For the cohort, immune exposure information was limited to CMV serostatus. An association between a missense DCLRE1C variant and V-gene and J-gene trimming of TCR beta chains was found in a later genetic analysis and replicated in an independent cohort. Correlated functional status among segregating V segments might reflect linkage disequilibrium, but an unknown experimental factor could not be ruled out. Roughly uniform sequencing depth across donors was assumed in presence/absence analyses, although this assumption may not hold. Cytomegalovirus status was reported to be diagnosed by the classifier with high specificity and sensitivity in both the original and validation cohorts. A later analysis associated some 17,000 TCR beta sequences with specific HLA alleles at a false discovery rate of 0.05. Three of the identified cytomegalovirus-associated TCR beta chains were confirmed in vitro to be specific for cytomegalovirus antigens. In a later analysis, most CMV-associated TCR beta chains were found to appear HLA-restricted, with HLA associations seemingly driven largely by CMV exposure. In a later analysis, HLA-associated TCR beta chains showed more clonal expansion and lower generation probabilities than non-associated chains that were equally common. Most TCR sequences were observed very rarely across donors, whereas some public TCRs were present in many individuals. In a later analysis, TCR association rates were found to vary across HLA loci, with the most associated TCRs seen for DRB1 alleles and the fewest for HLA-C alleles. A cluster of highly shared sequence variants was judged likely to represent a technical artifact of the sequencing pipeline. A further reported finding was that TCR beta sequences accurately predicted the HLA-A and HLA-B alleles for most subjects in the first cohort. HLA typing was unavailable for some donors at each locus, so association tests used only the typed subset. About 17 rarely observed V segments, including chromosome 9 orphons, were excluded from the earlier analysis of about 610 of the donors because counts were too low. The 87-base-pair reads could not distinguish some IMGT-functional V segments, including TRBV6-2 and TRBV6-3, so those segments were excluded. This cohort had only TCR beta chains sequenced, and the lack of alpha or paired-chain data limited which features could be detected. The study listed 164 TCR beta chains as associated with cytomegalovirus. When HLA alleles, especially DR and DQ, strongly co-occurred, attributing TCR associations to individual alleles was difficult.

About this clone itself: No antigen is known for it. The input lacks base qualities; no much larger clone sits a single base away.

The cohort was made up of roughly 670 healthy bone marrow donors. At the time of sampling, every cohort member was nominally healthy, though immune exposures that went unrecorded were likely present. The donor tested CMV seropositive, placing the donor among the 289 seropositive members of the cohort. Every donor gave a peripheral blood sample, and the peripheral blood mononuclear cells from that sample were used for TCR beta sequencing. Genomic DNA was extracted from the blood cell samples with the Qiagen DNeasy Blood Extraction Kit. This clonotype was sampled from a male donor in good health and CMV-seropositive. This chain joins TRBV5-1 to TRBJ2-7, with 10 middle bases fitting TRBD2. What was sequenced was PBMCs. The nucleotides are TGCGCCAGCAGCCTCCAGCGGGGGGGTCTCGAGCAGTACTTC. This encodes CASSLQRGGLEQYF.